The clone carrying this TCR beta chain has more than one count but fewer than ten. The antigen remains undetermined. V dropped 4 bases and J dropped 4 bases, with 20 bases sitting between them. Germline V gene lookup returns CDR1 SQVTM and CDR2 ANQGSEA. This CDR3 is 16 amino acids long. This specimen belongs to a study of post-analysis software for immune sequencing data. Unique-molecular-identifier-tagged TCR beta cDNA libraries were used. A population of roughly 0.9 to 11 million T cells gave rise to roughly 0.5 million cDNA molecules. TCRdb re-analysed the PCR reads in MiXCR, keeping a single row per CDR3 protein. The table has 350,000 to 450,000 distinct CDR3 sequences, 39% seen once; the top ten hold 6.5% to 8%. Broader study findings: The authors found that F measure strongly co-clustered same-batch samples. People with multiple sclerosis had a significantly lower normalized Chao1 diversity than controls did. The study found TRBV5-6, TRBV5-1 and TRBV20-1 among five or six TRBV segments more frequent in patients than controls.

Sequenced: blood. The chain recombines TRBV29-1 with TRBJ2-1; D remains unclear. This receptor was obtained from a girl aged 2 to 9 with multiple sclerosis. This CDR3 reads CSVGGGWQSFYNEQFF. The CDR3 bases are TGCAGCGTTGGGGGTGGGTGGCAGTCCTTTTACAATGAGCAGTTCTTC.